What follows are 20 T cell receptor beta chains derived from one specimen sequenced in a study of blood T cells in healthy people across ages. Using a J-beta primer mix together with a sample-barcoded 5' primer, a second PCR was run for roughly 7 to 12 cycles. TCRdb reprocessed the 5' RACE reads via MiXCR and lists one record per CDR3 protein. The repertoire holds more than 650,000 distinct CDR3 sequences, with about a quarter as singletons. These same records also appear under a second study, on T cells of mothers and their children.

Input material: blood. The receptors here all came from a boy aged 5-17 years in good health.

On this clonotype: Germline and junction disagree at one end, which may indicate a read error. J is TRBJ1-6 and V is TRBV15; D is perhaps TRBD1 (6 bases). The germline gives CDR1 LNHNV, CDR2 YYDKDF (reference sequence). CDR3 length equals 16 residues. The chain's CDR3 is CATSRDAGAGDSPLHF. CDR3 sequence (DNA): TGTGCCACCAGCAGAGATGCAGGGGCTGGGGATTCACCCCTCCACTTC.

The chain joins TRBV7-3 to TRBJ2-7; 9 positions agree with TRBD2. This CDR3 contains 18 residues. Germline V CDR1 and CDR2: SGHTA, FQGTGA. After removal of 1 base from V and 2 bases from J, the junction contained 12 bases not matched to a gene. The CDR3 spells CASSLIGGAAGGTYEQYF. In DNA form, the CDR3 reads TGTGCCAGCAGCTTAATCGGCGGTGCAGCGGGGGGAACCTACGAGCAGTACTTC. Looking up the rest from reference TRBV7-3 and TRBJ2-7 gives the full variable domain: GAGVSQTPSNKVTEKGKYVELRCDPISGHTALYWYRQSLGQGPEFLIYFQGTGAADDSGLPNDRFFAVRPEGSVSTLKIQRTERGDSAVYLCASSLIGGAAGGTYEQYFGPGTRLTVT.

The rearrangement links TRBV4-1 to TRBJ1-1, with D unresolved. The CDR3 is 15 residues long. Germline CDR1 reads MGHRA; CDR2 reads YSYEKL. V was clipped by 1 base and J by 0 bases, with 9 bases between them. This CDR3 reads CASSQGPLVNTEAFF. DNA for the CDR3: TGCGCCAGCAGCCAAGGGCCGTTGGTGAACACTGAAGCTTTCTTT.

J is TRBJ2-1 and V is TRBV7-2; 9 bases are a match to TRBD1. J gave up 5 bases and V 5 bases, and 4 bases lay outside the gene matches. This CDR3 spans 14 amino acids. CDR1 and CDR2 (germline): SGHTA, FQGNSA. The CDR3 DNA is TGTGCCAGCAGCCCCAGGACAGGGGACAATGAGCAGTTCTTC. It yields the protein CASSPRTGDNEQFF.

This clonotype was recorded a few times. The chain carries TRBV5-1 and TRBJ2-7; D is perhaps TRBD2 (7 bases). CDR1 is SGHRS and CDR2 is YFSETQ in the germline V gene. The CDR3 is made up of 14 amino acids. V was shortened by 4 bases and J by 4 bases, with 15 bases between the two germline ends. The CDR3 here is CASSLRGAPYEQYF. The CDR3 DNA reads as TGCGCCAGCAGCCTTCGGGGGGCACCGTACGAGCAGTACTTC.

The chain has TRBV27 and TRBJ2-5, with D maybe TRBD1 (6 bases). This CDR3 contains 14 residues. Germline assignment: CDR1 MNHEY and CDR2 SMNVEV (reference sequence). Trimming stripped 6 bases from V and 3 bases from J, with 14 bases between. For the CDR3, the DNA is TGTGCCAGCAGCTTCGGACAGAGGAAAGAGACCCAGTACTTC. This encodes CASSFGQRKETQYF.

V is TRBV2 and J is TRBJ2-1; D is possibly TRBD2 (6 bases). The CDR3 covers 14 residues. Germline CDR1 SNHLY, CDR2 FYNNEI. Trimming cost V 3 bases and J 3 bases, with 9 bases left between them. In nucleotides, the CDR3 is TGTGCCAGCAGTGACCCGACTAGCTACAATGAGCAGTTCTTC. It codes for CASSDPTSYNEQFF.

This clonotype turned up a few times. V gene TRBV5-1 combines with J gene TRBJ2-6; 7 bases agree with TRBD1. CDR1 is SGHRS and CDR2 is YFSETQ in the germline V gene. Trimming took 4 bases from V and 0 from J; bases not matched to a gene: 13. This CDR3 is 19 amino acids long. The CDR3 loop is CASSLGAGGTSSGANVLTF. DNA of the CDR3: TGCGCCAGCAGCCTAGGGGCAGGGGGAACTAGCTCTGGGGCCAACGTCCTGACTTTC.

There are a few counts of this clonotype. The genes are TRBV29-1 and TRBJ2-7, with 9 bases lining up with TRBD1. V shed 6 bases and J 1 base; nucleotides not matched to a gene: 1. Germline loops: CDR1 SQVTM, CDR2 ANQGSEA. The CDR3 consists of 12 residues. DNA of the CDR3: TGCAGCGTGGACAGGGGATCCTACGAGCAGTACTTC. The encoded protein is CSVDRGSYEQYF.

The sample holds a few counts of this clonotype. The chain has TRBV11-2 and TRBJ1-4; tentatively, D is TRBD1 (5 bases). There are 16 residues in the CDR3. Deletions cut 5 bases from V and 7 bases from J, with 20 bases between. CDR1 and CDR2 (germline): SGHAT, FQNNGV. CDR3 coding DNA: TGTGCCAGCAGCGCAAGGACTGCAGAGAGGGGTGAAAAACTGTTTTTT. Protein sequence: CASSARTAERGEKLFF.

Concerning this clonotype: Germline is not matched at one junction end, which may reflect a read error. This chain links TRBV7-8 with TRBJ2-6; the match to TRBD2 covers 13 bases. Germline V gene sequence: CDR1 SGHVS, CDR2 FQNEAQ. This CDR3 has 18 residues. In nucleotides, the CDR3 is TGTGCCAGTAGCTCGCCGGGACTAGCGGGGTTTGGGGCCAACGTCCTGACTTTC. Protein: CASSSPGLAGFGANVLTF.

This clonotype showed up just a few times. CDR3 bases: TGTGCCAGCAGCGACCACACGGGCGGCTCACCCCTCCACTTT. This translates into CASSDHTGGSPLHF. The rearrangement uses TRBV9 and TRBJ1-6; D gene uncertain. The CDR3 loop spans 14 amino acids. CDR1 and CDR2 (germline): SGDLS, YYNGEE. Trimming shortened V by 3 bases and J by 10 bases, and 14 bases separated the two germline ends.

The gene calls are TRBV18 and TRBJ2-5; D unclear. The DNA end is more similar to TRBJ2-7, so the J call may be wrong. Germline-derived CDR1 and CDR2 are KGHSH and LQKENI. The CDR3 spans 14 residues. CDR3 in DNA: TGTGCCAGCTCACCAGGTCTGGGTCAGGACGAGCAGTACTTC. Its translation: CASSPGLGQDEQYF.

V and J are TRBV3-1 and TRBJ2-5, with TRBD2 matching over 13 bases. Germline CDR1 LGHDT, CDR2 YNNKEL (reference sequence). The V gene end was trimmed by 4 bases and the J gene end by 1 base; junction bases not matched to a gene: 6. The CDR3 runs to 17 residues. CDR3 in amino acids: CASSRGTSGDPQETQYF. The CDR3 nucleotides are TGTGCCAGCAGCCGGGGGACTAGCGGGGACCCCCAAGAGACCCAGTACTTC.

The J gene is TRBJ1-4, the V gene TRBV5-1; D uncertain. The CDR3 loop spans 14 amino acids. Deletions cut 0 bases from V and 8 bases from J, with 11 bases between. Germline assignment: CDR1 SGHRS and CDR2 YFSETQ. CDR3 nucleotides: TGCGCCAGCAGCTTGGCACAACCCGGGGAAAAACTGTTTTTT. Its protein is CASSLAQPGEKLFF.

This clonotype was found once. The chain employs TRBV20-1 and TRBJ1-1, with D possibly being TRBD1 (5 bases). The length of the CDR3 is 15 residues. The ends were cut back, 5 bases at V and 7 bases at J, with 23 bases in the middle. CDR1 and CDR2 from the germline V gene are DFQATT and SNEGSKA (reference sequence). CDR3 loop: CSASKDRMGEFEAFF. As DNA, the CDR3 is TGCAGTGCTTCCAAGGACCGGATGGGGGAGTTTGAAGCTTTCTTT.

The J gene is TRBJ1-6, the V gene TRBV15; the D gene is possibly TRBD1 (6 bases). The V end was cut by 6 bases, the J end by 8 bases, with 11 bases between. The CDR3 consists of 13 residues. Germline-derived CDR1 and CDR2 are LNHNV and YYDKDF (reference sequence). CDR3 nucleotide sequence: TGTGCCACCAGAGGACAGTTTGATTCACCCCTCCACTTT. It is translated as CATRGQFDSPLHF. The whole variable domain, remainder taken from reference TRBV15 and TRBJ1-6, is DAMVIQNPRYQVTQFGKPVTLSCSQTLNHNVMYWYQQKSSQAPKLLFHYYDKDFNNEADTPDNFQSRRPNTSFCFLDIRSPGLGDTAMYLCATRGQFDSPLHFGNGTRLTVT.

This chain uses TRBV5-1 with TRBJ2-3; 7 positions match TRBD1. The CDR3 length is 16 residues. Germline V gene sequence: CDR1 SGHRS, CDR2 YFSETQ. V shed 0 bases, J shed 3 bases, and the junction held 7 bases outside the gene matches. CDR3 bases: TGCGCCAGCAGCTTGGAGGGGGCCAGGAGTACAGATACGCAGTATTTT. Residues: CASSLEGARSTDTQYF.

This chain links TRBV21-1 with TRBJ2-7; the table's D call of TRBD1 was not tested on the DNA. TRBV21-1 is given as a pseudogene. CDR3 length: 13 residues. CDR3 bases: TGTGCCAGCAGCTATGACAGGGACTACGAGCAGTACTTC. It translates to CASSYDRDYEQYF.

This clonotype was picked up a small number of times. V is TRBV20-1 and J is TRBJ1-6; TRBD1 matches 8 bases. The CDR3 spans 15 residues. V lost 6 bases and J lost 10; bases outside the gene matches: 14. Germline CDR1 DFQATT, CDR2 SNEGSKA (reference sequence). The CDR3 reads CSAPSSGQEHSPLHF. The DNA of the CDR3 is TGCAGTGCCCCGTCTTCGGGACAGGAACACTCACCCCTCCACTTT.